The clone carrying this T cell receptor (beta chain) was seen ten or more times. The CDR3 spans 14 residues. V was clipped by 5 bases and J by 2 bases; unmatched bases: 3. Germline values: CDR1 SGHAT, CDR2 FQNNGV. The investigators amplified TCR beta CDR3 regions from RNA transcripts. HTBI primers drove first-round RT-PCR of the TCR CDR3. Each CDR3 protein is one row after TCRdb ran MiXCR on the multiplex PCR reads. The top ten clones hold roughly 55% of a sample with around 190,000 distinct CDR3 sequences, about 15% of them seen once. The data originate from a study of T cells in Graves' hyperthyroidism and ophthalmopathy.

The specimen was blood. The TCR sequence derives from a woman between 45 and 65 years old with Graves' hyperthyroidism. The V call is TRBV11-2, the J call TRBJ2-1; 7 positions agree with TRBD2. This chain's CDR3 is CASSTGLAYNEQFF. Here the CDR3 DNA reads TGTGCCAGCAGCACCGGACTAGCCTACAATGAGCAGTTCTTC.